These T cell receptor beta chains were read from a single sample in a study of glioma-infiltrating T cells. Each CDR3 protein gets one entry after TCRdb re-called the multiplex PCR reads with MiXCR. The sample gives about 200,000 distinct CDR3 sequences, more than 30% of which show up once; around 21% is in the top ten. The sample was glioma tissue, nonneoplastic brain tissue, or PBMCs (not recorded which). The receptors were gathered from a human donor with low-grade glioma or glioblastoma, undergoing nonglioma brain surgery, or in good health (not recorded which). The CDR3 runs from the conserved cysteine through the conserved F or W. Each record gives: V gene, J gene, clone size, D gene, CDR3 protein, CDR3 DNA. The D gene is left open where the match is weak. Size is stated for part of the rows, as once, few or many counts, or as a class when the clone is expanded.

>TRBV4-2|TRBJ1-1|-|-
CASISGTHTESFF
TGTGCCAGCATCTCCGGGACACACACTGAATCTTTCTTT
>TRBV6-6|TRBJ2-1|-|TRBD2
CATRTSGRVSEFF
TGTGCCACCCGGACTAGCGGGAGGGTATCGGAGTTCTTC
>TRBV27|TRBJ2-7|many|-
CASSFRSSYEQYF
TGTGCCAGCAGTTTTAGAAGTTCCTACGAGCAGTACTTC
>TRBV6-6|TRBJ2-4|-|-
CASSYSMRERAKNIQYF
TGTGCCAGCAGTTACTCGATGAGGGAACGAGCCAAAAACATTCAGTACTTC
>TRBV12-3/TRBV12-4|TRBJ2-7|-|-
CASSPNGRDEQYF
TGTGCCAGCAGCCCTAACGGCCGGGACGAGCAGTACTTC
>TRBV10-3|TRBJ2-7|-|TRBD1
CAISGTGRPSSEQYF
TGTGCCATCAGCGGGACAGGGCGCCCTTCTAGTGAGCAGTACTTC
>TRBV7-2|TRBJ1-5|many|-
CASSEGGYQPQHF
TGTGCCAGCAGCGAAGGGGGGTATCAGCCCCAGCATTTT
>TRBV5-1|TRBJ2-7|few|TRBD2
CASSTTLADEQYF
TGCGCCAGCAGCACAACCCTAGCGGACGAGCAGTACTTC
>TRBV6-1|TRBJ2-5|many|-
CASSSRPWASQYF
TGTGCCAGCAGCTCCCGCCCGTGGGCATCCCAGTACTTC
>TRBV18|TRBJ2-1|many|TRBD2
CASSPSLAGGSEQFF
TGTGCCAGCTCACCAAGTCTAGCGGGAGGTAGTGAGCAGTTCTTC
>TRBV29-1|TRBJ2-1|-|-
CRVEGALRNNEQFF
TGCAGAGTTGAAGGCGCGTTGAGAAACAATGAGCAGTTCTTC
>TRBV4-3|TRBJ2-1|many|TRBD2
CASSPRTSGQQFF
TGCGCCAGCAGCCCAAGGACTAGCGGTCAGCAGTTCTTC
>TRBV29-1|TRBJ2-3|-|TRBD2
CSVDSGATDTQYF
TGCAGCGTTGATAGCGGGGCGACAGATACGCAGTATTTT
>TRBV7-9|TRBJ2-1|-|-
CASSSTFGLGEQFF
TGTGCCAGCAGCTCTACATTTGGGCTAGGAGAGCAGTTCTTC
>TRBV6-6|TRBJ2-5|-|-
CASSPGLEEDSTETQYF
TGTGCCAGCAGCCCGGGACTTGAGGAGGATAGCACAGAGACCCAGTACTTC
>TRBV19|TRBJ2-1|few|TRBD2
CATLEERTSVNEQFF
TGTGCCACCCTGGAAGAGAGGACTAGCGTAAATGAGCAGTTCTTC
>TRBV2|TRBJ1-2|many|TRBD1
CASSEWTGRNYGYTF
TGTGCCAGCAGTGAGTGGACAGGCCGCAACTATGGCTACACCTTC
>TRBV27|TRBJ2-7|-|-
CASSCRGSSCEQYF
TGTGCCAGCAGTTGCAGGGGCAGCTCCTGCGAGCAGTACTTC
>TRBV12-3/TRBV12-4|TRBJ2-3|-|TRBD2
CASTLTSPQDTQYF
TGTGCCAGCACCCTGACTAGCCCCCAGGATACGCAGTATTTT
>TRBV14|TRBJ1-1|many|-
CASTRGSTEAFF
TGTGCCAGCACGAGGGGATCAACTGAAGCTTTCTTT
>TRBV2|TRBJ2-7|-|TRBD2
CASLPQAGVYEQYF
TGTGCCAGCCTACCCCAAGCGGGAGTCTACGAGCAGTACTTC
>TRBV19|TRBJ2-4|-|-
CASSPTLRAKNIQYF
TGTGCCAGTAGTCCAACTCTACGGGCCAAAAACATTCAGTACTTC
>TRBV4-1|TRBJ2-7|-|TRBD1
CASSQDRGQGAGEQYF
TGCGCCAGCAGCCAAGATAGAGGACAGGGGGCAGGAGAGCAGTACTTC
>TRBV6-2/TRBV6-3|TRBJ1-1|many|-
CASSYEGISAFF
TGTGCCAGCAGTTACGAGGGGATTTCGGCTTTCTTT
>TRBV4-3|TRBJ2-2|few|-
CASSSKYTGELFF
TGCGCCAGCAGCTCGAAATACACCGGGGAGCTGTTTTTT
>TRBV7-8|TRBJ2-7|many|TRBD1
CASSLDRRQGRNRNSYEQYF
TGTGCCAGCAGTTTAGACAGGAGACAGGGTCGGAACAGAAACAGCTACGAGCAGTACTTC
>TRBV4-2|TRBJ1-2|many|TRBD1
CASSQGGTGSSYGYTF
TGTGCCAGCAGCCAAGGTGGGACAGGTTCTAGCTATGGCTACACCTTC
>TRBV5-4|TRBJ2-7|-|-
CASSLRTSTRGYEQYF
TGTGCCAGCAGCTTGCGAACTAGCACTAGAGGCTACGAGCAGTACTTC
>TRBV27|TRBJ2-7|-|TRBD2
CASSPWTSGIYEQYF
TGTGCCAGCAGTCCGTGGACTAGCGGGATCTACGAGCAGTACTTC
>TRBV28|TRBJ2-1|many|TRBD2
CASSPRPGLAGGWYNEQFF
TGTGCCAGCAGTCCCCGGCCGGGACTAGCGGGGGGGTGGTACAATGAGCAGTTCTTC
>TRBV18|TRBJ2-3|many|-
CASSRTNADTQYF
TGTGCCAGCTCAAGGACGAACGCAGATACGCAGTATTTT
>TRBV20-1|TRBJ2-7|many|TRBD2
CSALRTSGSYEQYF
TGCAGTGCTCTACGGACTAGCGGATCCTACGAGCAGTACTTC
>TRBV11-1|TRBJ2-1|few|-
CASSGEAHSSYNEQFF
TGTGCCAGCAGCGGGGAGGCGCATAGCTCCTACAATGAGCAGTTCTTC
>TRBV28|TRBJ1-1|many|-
CASVQGQHTEAFF
TGTGCCAGCGTCCAGGGACAACACACTGAAGCTTTCTTT
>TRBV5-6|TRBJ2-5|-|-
CASSLAVTLVQEEF
TGTGCCAGCAGCTTGGCCGTAACACTAGTCCAAGAAGAATTC
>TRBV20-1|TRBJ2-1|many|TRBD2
CSQGGTGGAGEQFF
TGCAGTCAGGGAGGGACGGGAGGGGCAGGTGAGCAGTTCTTC
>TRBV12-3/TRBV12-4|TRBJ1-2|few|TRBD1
CASRAAGQGAGGYTF
TGTGCCAGCAGAGCGGCGGGACAGGGGGCGGGAGGCTACACCTTC
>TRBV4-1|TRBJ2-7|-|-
CASSQSQGNAYEQYF
TGCGCCAGCAGCCAAAGCCAGGGGAACGCCTACGAGCAGTACTTC
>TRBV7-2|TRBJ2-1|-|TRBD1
CASSTWTGVNEQFF
TGTGCCAGCAGCACCTGGACAGGGGTCAATGAGCAGTTCTTC
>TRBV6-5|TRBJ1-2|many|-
CASSYYKDSYGYTF
TGTGCCAGCAGTTACTACAAGGACAGTTATGGCTACACCTTC
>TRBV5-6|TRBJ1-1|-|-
CASSFTSENGAFF
TGTGCCAGCAGTTTCACGTCGGAAAATGGAGCTTTCTTT
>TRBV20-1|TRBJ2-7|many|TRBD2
CSARDGTSGIGEQYF
TGCAGTGCTAGAGACGGGACTAGCGGGATAGGAGAGCAGTACTTC
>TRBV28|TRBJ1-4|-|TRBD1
CASNSRGGAFNNEKLFF
TGTGCCAGCAACTCAAGAGGGGGCGCGTTCAATAATGAAAAACTGTTTTTT
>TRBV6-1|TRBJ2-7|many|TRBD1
CASLDRDRSYEQYF
TGTGCCAGCTTAGACAGGGATCGCTCCTACGAGCAGTACTTC
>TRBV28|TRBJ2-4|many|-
CASSLPGTIWAKNIQYF
TGTGCCAGCAGTCTCCCAGGGACAATTTGGGCCAAAAACATTCAGTACTTC
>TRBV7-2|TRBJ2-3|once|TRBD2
CASSPRLAGRADTQYF
TGTGCCAGCAGCCCTAGGCTAGCGGGTAGAGCAGATACGCAGTATTTT
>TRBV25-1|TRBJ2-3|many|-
CATTNPDSTQYF
TGTGCCACTACGAATCCCGACAGCACGCAGTATTTT
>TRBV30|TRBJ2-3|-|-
CAWSQGTSPNTQYF
TGTGCCTGGAGTCAGGGGACTTCACCAAATACGCAGTATTTT
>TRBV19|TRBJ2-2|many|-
CASSILSTGELFF
TGTGCCAGTAGTATCCTGAGCACCGGGGAGCTGTTTTTT
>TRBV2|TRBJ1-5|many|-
CASSGRQGNQPQHF
TGTGCCAGCAGTGGCAGACAGGGCAATCAGCCCCAGCATTTT
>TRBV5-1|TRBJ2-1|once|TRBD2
CASSLDAGGRNEQFF
TGCGCCAGCAGCTTGGACGCGGGAGGTCGCAATGAGCAGTTCTTC
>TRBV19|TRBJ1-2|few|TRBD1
CASSIGTGPNYGYTF
TGTGCCAGTAGTATTGGGACAGGTCCTAACTATGGCTACACCTTC
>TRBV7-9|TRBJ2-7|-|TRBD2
CASSAGPPTSGRSYEQYF
TGTGCCAGCAGCGCCGGCCCCCCGACTAGCGGGAGATCCTACGAGCAGTACTTC
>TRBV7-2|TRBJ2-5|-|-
CASSFWWETQYF
TGTGCCAGCAGCTTCTGGTGGGAGACTCAGTACTTC